A selection of T cell receptor beta chains follows, all from one sample in a study of shared clonotypes between healthy human individuals. Profiled with immunoSEQ multiplex PCR; TCRdb holds only in-frame clones, not every one. This table has some 1,100,000 clones, more than 75% appearing once. What was sequenced was memory CD4+ T cells from PBMCs. These TCRs come from a young man in good health. Some clones in this sample may be carry-over from other donors' samples. The conserved cysteine and the conserved F or W are not part of the CDR3 here.

CDR3 | J | V | length
ASSQPERTGENTEAF | TRBJ1-1 | TRBV4-2 | 15
ASSFGTGRSTDTQY | TRBJ2-3 | TRBV11-2 | 14
ASSLDGNTDTQY | TRBJ2-3 | TRBV7-3 | 12
ASSKVPGLTYNEQF | TRBJ2-1 | TRBV25-1 | 14
ASSRIAGNEQF | TRBJ2-1 | TRBV27 | 11
ASRNAARTYGYT | TRBJ1-2 | TRBV19 | 12
ASSSRVRLLEQY | TRBJ2-7 | TRBV28 | 12
ASSLDGTSTDTQY | TRBJ2-3 | TRBV7-3 | 13
ASSRQGNYGYT | TRBJ1-2 | TRBV18 | 11
ASSIGPSPPEQF | TRBJ2-1 | TRBV19 | 12
AWRLKRGTYEQY | TRBJ2-7 | TRBV30 | 12
ASSLRAIGSGELF | TRBJ2-2 | TRBV5-4 | 13
ASSVGSLPTTEAF | TRBJ1-1 | TRBV5-4 | 13
ASRVGAGSTYEQY | TRBJ2-7 | TRBV5-1 | 13
ASTSGYGYT | TRBJ1-2 | TRBV6-5 | 9
ASSNTGVAEAF | TRBJ1-1 | TRBV6-1 | 11
ASSIGRVETQY | TRBJ2-5 | TRBV19 | 11
ASSEMGAGSSEQF | TRBJ2-1 | TRBV25-1 | 13
AIGRSPGEQF | TRBJ2-1 | TRBV10-3 | 10
ASSPRQGGGRSSYNEQF | TRBJ2-1 | TRBV5-4 | 17
ASSLALRGLEAF | TRBJ1-1 | TRBV7-2 | 12
ASSSSMDRGGEKLF | TRBJ1-4 | TRBV7-8 | 14
ASSSRGQIYGYT | TRBJ1-2 | TRBV28 | 12
ASSPPGAGETQY | TRBJ2-5 | TRBV6-6 | 12
ASSPGDQGTQY | TRBJ2-5 | TRBV5-1 | 11
ASSLGQENTGELF | TRBJ2-2 | TRBV18 | 13
ASSTRTGLSTEAF | TRBJ1-1 | TRBV19 | 13
ATEVTGTSFGEQY | TRBJ2-7 | TRBV6-5 | 13
ASRATGLRQPQH | TRBJ1-5 | TRBV6-1 | 12
ASSLTTGEETQY | TRBJ2-5 | TRBV5-1 | 12
ASSLGGGYTQY | TRBJ2-3 | TRBV7-2 | 11
ASSAGGRDYGYT | TRBJ1-2 | TRBV18 | 12
ASSSYTSGNTIY | TRBJ1-3 | TRBV7-8 | 12
ASSKTGGTYGYT | TRBJ1-2 | TRBV6-1 | 12
ASSHLDRALNTEAF | TRBJ1-1 | TRBV5-1 | 14
ASSEGQVKLF | TRBJ1-4 | TRBV2 | 10
ASIRGRGETQY | TRBJ2-5 | TRBV2 | 11
ASSSGAASEQF | TRBJ2-1 | TRBV11-3 | 11
ASSSDRQGTYEQY | TRBJ2-7 | TRBV11-1 | 13
ASSAPRKRNTIY | TRBJ1-3 | TRBV11-2 | 12
ASTSSRVSTGELF | TRBJ2-2 | TRBV27 | 13
ASSEARDRVYEQY | TRBJ2-7 | TRBV6-1 | 13
ASSYLGFTDTQY | TRBJ2-3 | TRBV6-6 | 12